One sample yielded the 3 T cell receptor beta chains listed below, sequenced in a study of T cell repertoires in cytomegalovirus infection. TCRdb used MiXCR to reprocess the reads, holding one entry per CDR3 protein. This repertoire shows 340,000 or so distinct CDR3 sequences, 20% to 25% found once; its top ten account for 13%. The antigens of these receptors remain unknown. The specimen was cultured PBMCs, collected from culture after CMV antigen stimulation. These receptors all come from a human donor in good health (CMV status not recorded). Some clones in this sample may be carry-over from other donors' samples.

This CDR3 reads CASSPWTGNNQPQHF. For the CDR3, the DNA is TGTGCCAGCAGCCCTTGGACAGGGAACAATCAGCCCCAGCATTTT. The V gene is TRBV7-8, the J gene TRBJ1-5, with TRBD1 matching over 8 bases. V lost 5 bases and J lost 3; bases outside the gene matches: 6. From germline, CDR1 is SGHVS and CDR2 FQNEAQ. The CDR3 is 15 amino acids.

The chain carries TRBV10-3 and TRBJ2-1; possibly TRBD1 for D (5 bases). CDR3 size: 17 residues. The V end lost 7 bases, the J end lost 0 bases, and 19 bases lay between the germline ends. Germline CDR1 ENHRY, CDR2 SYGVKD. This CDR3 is CAINSLFGQGSYNEQFF. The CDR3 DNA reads TGTGCCATCAATTCTCTGTTCGGGCAGGGCTCCTACAATGAGCAGTTCTTC.

The CDR3 sequence is CASSRAGATNEKLFF. The CDR3 DNA sequence: TGTGCCAGCAGTCGAGCAGGAGCAACTAATGAAAAACTGTTTTTT. The rearrangement joins TRBV6-1 to TRBJ1-4; no definite D call. The length of the CDR3 is 15 residues. Germline lookup yields CDR1 MNHNS and CDR2 SASEGT. With 5 bases removed from V and 0 bases from J, the gap between germline ends came to 10 bases.